The rows below give T cell receptor beta chains drawn from one sample of a study of cytomegalovirus exposure and HLA in healthy donors. Sequenced by immunoSEQ multiplex PCR; TCRdb stores in-frame clones only, minus some. This sample has about 140,000 clones, with over 65% found just once. The specimen was PBMCs. The receptors originated from a woman aged 25 to 39 in good health and CMV-seronegative. The CDR3 runs from the conserved cysteine through the conserved F or W. A D gene is named only where the DNA matches it firmly. For some rows the clone size is stated as once, few or many, or as a class when expanded; others skip it.

v_gene	j_gene	d_gene	abundance	CDR3aa	CDR3nt
TRBV28	TRBJ1-1	TRBD1	.	CASRTGGLGTEAFF	TGTGCCAGCCGAACAGGGGGCTTAGGAACTGAAGCTTTCTTT
TRBV7-9	TRBJ2-3	TRBD2	few	CASSPPLAGLSTQYF	TGTGCCAGCAGCCCGCCCCTAGCGGGGTTATCAACGCAGTATTTT
TRBV30	TRBJ1-5	.	.	CAWGKGDGNQPQHF	TGTGCCTGGGGTAAGGGGGACGGCAATCAGCCCCAGCATTTT
TRBV27	TRBJ2-3	TRBD1	.	CASSRKTGSDTQYF	TGTGCCAGCAGTAGGAAGACAGGGTCAGATACGCAGTATTTT
TRBV5-1	TRBJ1-1	.	once	CASSLRRMNTEAFF	TGCGCCAGCAGCCTGAGGAGGATGAACACTGAAGCTTTCTTT
TRBV18	TRBJ1-2	TRBD1	.	CASSLTQGGYTF	TGTGCCAGCTCACTTACACAGGGGGGCTACACCTTC
TRBV10-3	TRBJ1-2	TRBD1	.	CAISEPGQGIYRYTF	TGTGCCATCAGTGAGCCCGGACAGGGGATTTATCGCTACACCTTC
TRBV2	TRBJ2-7	TRBD2	.	CASSDITRGIDTKQYF	TGTGCCAGCAGTGATATTACGCGGGGGATCGATACGAAGCAGTACTTC
TRBV11-2	TRBJ1-1	.	.	CASSASQGGMAFF	TGTGCCAGCAGCGCTTCCCAGGGCGGAATGGCTTTCTTT
TRBV4-2	TRBJ2-3	TRBD2	.	CASSQDSLAGVGTDTQYF	TGTGCCAGCAGCCAAGACTCGCTAGCGGGAGTTGGCACAGATACGCAGTATTTT
TRBV5-1	TRBJ2-7	TRBD2	.	CASSLGLAGGSYEQYF	TGCGCCAGCAGCTTGGGTCTAGCGGGAGGTTCCTACGAGCAGTACTTC
TRBV30	TRBJ2-2	.	.	CAWSLGGTGELFF	TGTGCCTGGAGCTTGGGGGGCACCGGGGAGCTGTTTTTT
TRBV30	TRBJ1-3	.	.	CAWIGQGVGNTIYF	TGTGCCTGGATCGGGCAAGGGGTCGGAAACACCATATATTTT
TRBV12-5	TRBJ2-1	TRBD1	.	CASGLVRDGETSTGDEQFF	TGTGCTAGTGGTTTGGTAAGGGACGGGGAAACTTCCACAGGGGATGAGCAGTTCTTC
TRBV28	TRBJ1-2	.	.	CASSLVGGGYTF	TGTGCCAGCAGTTTGGTGGGCGGGGGCTACACCTTC
TRBV7-3	TRBJ2-3	.	.	CASSLYAGLDTQYF	TGTGCCAGCAGCTTATATGCGGGGCTAGATACGCAGTATTTT
TRBV10-3	TRBJ1-2	.	few	CAISGQGTPVGYTF	TGTGCCATCAGTGGTCAGGGGACCCCTGTGGGCTACACCTTC
TRBV6-5	TRBJ1-2	TRBD1	.	CASSTRTGLSGGYTF	TGTGCCAGCAGTACCCGGACAGGTTTAAGCGGCGGCTACACCTTC
TRBV23-1	TRBJ2-2	TRBD1	.	CASRGQGDIGELFF	TGCGCCAGCAGGGGACAGGGGGACATCGGGGAGCTGTTTTTT
TRBV12-2	TRBJ2-1	.	.	CASRPRGNEQFF	TGTGCAAGTCGCCCCCGGGGAAATGAGCAGTTCTTC
TRBV10-3	TRBJ1-1	.	.	CAISDLIDFGNTEAFF	TGTGCCATCAGTGACTTGATCGACTTTGGAAACACTGAAGCTTTCTTT
TRBV13	TRBJ1-2	TRBD1	.	CASSRAGGLRIEDYGYTF	TGTGCCAGCAGCCGCGCAGGGGGTTTGAGGATAGAGGACTATGGCTACACCTTC
TRBV4-2	TRBJ2-7	TRBD2	few	CASSRGTSGSYEQYF	TGTGCCAGCAGCCGGGGGACTAGCGGGAGCTACGAGCAGTACTTC
TRBV14	TRBJ1-1	.	once	CASSQEVGTWAEAFF	TGTGCCAGCAGCCAAGAGGTGGGCACCTGGGCTGAAGCTTTCTTT
TRBV6-5	TRBJ1-4	TRBD1	.	CASTGQGAAEKLFF	TGTGCCAGCACCGGACAGGGGGCGGCGGAAAAACTGTTTTTT
TRBV19	TRBJ1-1	.	.	CASSSPRGRGMNTEAFF	TGTGCCAGTAGTTCCCCCCGTGGGAGGGGAATGAACACTGAAGCTTTCTTT
TRBV28	TRBJ1-5	.	once	CASSLFAGYSNQPQHF	TGTGCCAGCAGTTTATTCGCCGGTTATAGCAATCAGCCCCAGCATTTT
TRBV9	TRBJ1-2	.	.	CASSVAGAANYGYTF	TGTGCCAGCAGCGTAGCTGGGGCGGCTAACTATGGCTACACCTTC
TRBV29-1	TRBJ2-2	TRBD2	.	CSVLAFGTSGGVRTGELFF	TGCAGCGTTCTCGCATTCGGGACTAGCGGGGGGGTTCGCACCGGGGAGCTGTTTTTT
TRBV4-1	TRBJ1-4	.	.	CASSRYRDPSEKLFF	TGCGCCAGCAGCCGCTACAGGGACCCGAGTGAAAAACTGTTTTTT
TRBV5-4	TRBJ1-3	.	.	CASSLGGGRNSGNTIYF	TGTGCCAGCAGCTTGGGAGGGGGTCGGAACTCTGGAAACACCATATATTTT
TRBV9	TRBJ2-5	TRBD2	.	CASSVGTSGRETQYF	TGTGCCAGCAGCGTAGGAACTAGCGGGAGAGAGACCCAGTACTTC
TRBV6-5	TRBJ1-5	.	few	CASSYSTDSNQPQHF	TGTGCCAGCAGTTACTCGACAGATAGCAATCAGCCCCAGCATTTT
TRBV30	TRBJ2-1	TRBD2	.	CAWEREIGNEQFF	TGTGCCTGGGAGCGGGAGATAGGGAATGAGCAGTTCTTC
TRBV16	TRBJ1-4	.	.	CASSQVLGEKLFF	TGTGCCAGCAGCCAAGTACTAGGGGAAAAACTGTTTTTT
TRBV20-1	TRBJ2-1	.	.	CSATDEQFF	TGCAGTGCTACGGATGAGCAGTTCTTC
TRBV5-4	TRBJ2-5	TRBD1	.	CASSVTGSQETQYF	TGTGCCAGCAGCGTGACAGGGAGCCAAGAGACCCAGTACTTC
TRBV7-3	TRBJ2-2	TRBD2	.	CASSNGGAGELFF	TGTGCCAGCAGTAACGGGGGGGCCGGGGAGCTGTTTTTT
TRBV7-2	TRBJ2-1	.	.	CASSLNPRGSSYNEQFF	TGTGCCAGCAGCTTAAACCCCAGAGGGAGCTCCTACAATGAGCAGTTCTTC
TRBV7-8	TRBJ2-2	.	once	CASSFLRVNTGELFF	TGTGCCAGCAGCTTCTTGAGGGTGAACACCGGGGAGCTGTTTTTT
TRBV7-2	TRBJ2-5	.	.	CASSLDSGQETQYF	TGTGCCAGCAGCTTAGATTCGGGACAAGAGACCCAGTACTTC
TRBV6-6	TRBJ1-6	.	.	CASSWGGIRNSPLHF	TGTGCCAGCAGCTGGGGCGGGATACGTAATTCACCCCTCCACTTT
TRBV27	TRBJ1-2	TRBD1	.	CASRSTPGQSNYGYTF	TGTGCCAGCAGATCAACTCCGGGACAGAGTAACTATGGCTACACCTTC
TRBV30	TRBJ2-7	.	.	CAWSVGQTYEQYF	TGTGCCTGGAGTGTGGGGCAGACCTACGAGCAGTACTTC
TRBV9	TRBJ1-4	.	.	CASSVALGDNEKLFF	TGTGCCAGCAGCGTAGCTTTAGGAGATAATGAAAAACTGTTTTTT
TRBV6-1	TRBJ2-3	.	once	CASSAGSTDTQYF	TGTGCCAGCAGTGCCGGGAGCACAGATACGCAGTATTTT
TRBV6-1	TRBJ1-2	TRBD1	.	CASKGTVGGYTF	TGTGCCAGCAAGGGGACAGTGGGTGGCTACACCTTC
TRBV19	TRBJ2-1	.	.	CASSIFGGDNEQFF	TGTGCCAGTAGTATTTTCGGCGGGGACAATGAGCAGTTCTTC
TRBV28	TRBJ1-4	TRBD1	.	CASSTPGQGNEKLFF	TGTGCCAGCAGCACTCCAGGACAGGGTAATGAAAAACTGTTTTTT
TRBV6-1	TRBJ1-6	TRBD1	.	CAGGTGTNSPLHF	TGTGCCGGTGGGACAGGTACCAATTCACCCCTCCACTTT